These T cell receptor beta chains were read from a single sample in a study of blood T cells in healthy people across ages. TCRdb processed the 5' RACE reads anew with MiXCR; each CDR3 protein has one entry. The top ten hold 15% to 18% of the sample, which has roughly 640,000 distinct CDR3 sequences, approximately 30% seen once. Material for sequencing was blood. The source is an elderly woman in good health. Each CDR3 is given with its conserved first and last residue. The order of the fields is clone size, J gene, V gene, CDR3 protein. Rows may omit the clone size; those that give it use once, few, many or a size class.

size: .; J: TRBJ2-7; V: TRBV6-6; CDR3: CASSCPGYEQYF
size: .; J: TRBJ1-2; V: TRBV5-1; CDR3: CASSSVGEISYGYTF
size: few; J: TRBJ1-2; V: TRBV5-1; CDR3: CASSEAGYNYGYTF
size: few; J: TRBJ1-4; V: TRBV20-1; CDR3: CSARGGGTGVQEKLFF
size: .; J: TRBJ1-1; V: TRBV19; CDR3: CASSITGRNEAFF
size: .; J: TRBJ1-5; V: TRBV20-1; CDR3: CSAQTGGRYQPQHF
size: many; J: TRBJ2-5; V: TRBV6-2/TRBV6-3; CDR3: CASSLVKDPGTEKETQYF
size: many; J: TRBJ2-3; V: TRBV15; CDR3: CATSRVSGQSTDTQYF
size: .; J: TRBJ1-1; V: TRBV7-9; CDR3: CPSSLERYTEAFF
size: many; J: TRBJ2-1; V: TRBV5-1; CDR3: CAGSYNRGLDNEQFF
size: many; J: TRBJ2-3; V: TRBV6-6; CDR3: CASSYLGASGGTDTQYF
size: .; J: TRBJ1-1; V: TRBV5-1; CDR3: CASSPGSEIMNTEAFF
size: many; J: TRBJ1-5; V: TRBV5-6; CDR3: CASSATTGGPQHF
size: .; J: TRBJ1-4; V: TRBV6-1; CDR3: CASSEEFSNEKLFF
size: .; J: TRBJ2-7; V: TRBV5-1; CDR3: CASNLGSGQTSYEQYF
size: many; J: TRBJ2-7; V: TRBV7-8; CDR3: CASSLGTASYEQYF
size: .; J: TRBJ1-6; V: TRBV18; CDR3: CASSQGNGQSPLHF
size: many; J: TRBJ2-3; V: TRBV28; CDR3: CASSLVGRLDTQYF
size: .; J: TRBJ1-6; V: TRBV5-1; CDR3: CASGVGTGGNSPLHF
size: .; J: TRBJ1-1; V: TRBV4-1; CDR3: CASSRGTGSWSTEVFF
size: once; J: TRBJ2-2; V: TRBV4-3; CDR3: CASSQAGTGGCGELFF
size: few; J: TRBJ2-4; V: TRBV7-7; CDR3: CASSRPGTNKNIQYF
size: many; J: TRBJ2-7; V: TRBV28; CDR3: CASSSHRTYEQYF
size: few; J: TRBJ1-2; V: TRBV12-3/TRBV12-4; CDR3: CASSLSGGGGGYTF
size: many; J: TRBJ2-1; V: TRBV5-6; CDR3: CASSGKGQGGNEQFF
size: few; J: TRBJ2-7; V: TRBV5-5; CDR3: CASSIPGLAGF
size: once; J: TRBJ1-1; V: TRBV9; CDR3: CASSGASGGAEAFF
size: .; J: TRBJ2-1; V: TRBV7-9; CDR3: CAGRVDMNNEQFF
size: few; J: TRBJ2-1; V: TRBV9; CDR3: CASGVSSRAGAHNEQFF
size: many; J: TRBJ2-7; V: TRBV2; CDR3: CASNREAGAYEQYF
size: many; J: TRBJ2-7; V: TRBV20-1; CDR3: CSARDTQGNYEQYF
size: .; J: TRBJ2-6; V: TRBV20-1; CDR3: CSARRVGQIISGANVLTF
size: few; J: TRBJ1-4; V: TRBV12-3/TRBV12-4; CDR3: CASSFRTGVKGEKLFF
size: .; J: TRBJ2-5; V: TRBV6-1; CDR3: CASIFPGLANNEQYF
size: many; J: TRBJ2-7; V: TRBV20-1; CDR3: CSASGGQRPNEQYF
size: .; J: TRBJ1-4; V: TRBV20-1; CDR3: CSARDLGPNEKLFF